This entry lists 25 T cell receptor beta chains sequenced from one sample in a study of beta chain features in type 1 diabetes. Of the isolated RNA, all was reverse transcribed, and so the sequenced material was expressed TCRB transcripts. Measured with immunoSEQ multiplex PCR; TCRdb has only the in-frame clones, and not every one. The data hold hundreds of thousands of clones, with around 13% observed a single time. The sequenced sample consisted of naive CD4+ T cells from blood. These receptors were obtained from a man aged 25 to 40 in good health.

This clone was detected only a few times. CDR3 in amino acids: CASSGQDNQETQYF. CDR3 DNA sequence: TGTGCCAGCAGCGGACAGGACAACCAAGAGACCCAGTACTTC. This chain uses TRBV13 with TRBJ2-5; 7 bases are a match to TRBD1. The CDR3 is 14 residues long. Germline V CDR1 and CDR2: PRHDT, FYEKMQ (reference sequence). Unmatched junction bases numbered 3, after V lost 5 bases and J lost 0 bases.

This clone was observed a few times. V is TRBV18 and J is TRBJ2-5, with D tentatively TRBD1 (7 bases). Per the germline V gene, CDR1 is KGHSH and CDR2 is LQKENI. The V and J ends lost 3 bases and 2 bases respectively, with 16 bases between them. The CDR3 extends over 16 amino acids. The CDR3 bases are TGTGCCAGCTCACCCCTTACCGGGGGACAGCAAGAGACCCAGTACTTC. This sequence encodes CASSPLTGGQQETQYF.

The rearrangement uses TRBV30 and TRBJ1-2, with D unclear. The germline gives CDR1 GTSNPN, CDR2 SVGIG (reference sequence). V lost 7 bases to trimming and J lost 6 bases, with 21 bases between them. CDR3 length equals 14 residues. The CDR3 nucleotides are TGTGCCTTACCGAGCGGGAGAGGGTTTGATGGCTACACCTTC. Amino acid sequence: CALPSGRGFDGYTF.

This clone occurred a few times. The rearrangement joins TRBV7-9 to TRBJ2-1, with D perhaps TRBD2 (6 bases). V lost 4 bases to trimming and J lost 8 bases, with 15 bases between them. This CDR3 has 14 amino acids. Germline V gene data show CDR1 as SEHNR and CDR2 as FQNEAQ (reference sequence). CDR3 DNA: TGTGCCAGCAGCTCCGCCGGGGGTGTAGATGAGCAGTTCTTC. This codes for CASSSAGGVDEQFF.

The chain is built from TRBV7-8 and TRBJ2-2; 7 nucleotides match TRBD2. This CDR3 has 15 residues. V lost 5 bases to trimming and J lost 5 bases; unmatched junction nucleotides: 8. The V gene's germline CDR1 is SGHVS and CDR2 FQNEAQ. CDR3 residues: CASSLSGLSTGELFF. The CDR3 nucleotides read TGTGCCAGCAGCCTCTCGGGACTATCAACCGGGGAGCTGTTTTTT.

The chain couples TRBV5-1 to TRBJ2-1, with no clear D. Per the germline V gene, CDR1 is SGHRS and CDR2 is YFSETQ. The CDR3 spans 16 residues. V was trimmed by 6 bases and J by 5 bases, leaving 21 bases between them. For the CDR3, the DNA is TGCGCCAGCACCAATGGCCGGCGTCCCGGGCACAATGAGCAGTTCTTC. It specifies CASTNGRRPGHNEQFF.

This clone showed up many times. One junction end disagrees with the germline gene, perhaps due to a read error. The chain carries TRBV7-9 and TRBJ2-2, with D hard to call. CDR3 length: 12 residues. Germline assignment: CDR1 SEHNR and CDR2 FQNEAQ (reference sequence). The CDR3 sequence is CASGLPAGELFF. The CDR3 DNA follows: TGTGCCAGCGGCTTGCCCGCCGGGGAGCTGTTTTTT.

This clone has at least ten counts. V gene TRBV28 combines with J gene TRBJ2-3; no firm D call. Germline V gene sequence: CDR1 MDHEN, CDR2 SYDVKM. Deletions cut 6 bases from V and 5 bases from J, with 6 bases between. This CDR3 has 11 residues. The CDR3 loop reads CASRTLDTQYF. CDR3 DNA sequence: TGTGCCAGCAGGACCTTAGATACGCAGTATTTT.

This clone was observed a few times. The chain has TRBV5-4 and TRBJ2-4; no reliable D call. Germline V lookup: CDR1 SGHNT, CDR2 YYREEE (reference sequence). Trimming took off 0 bases at V and 4 bases at J, with 5 bases between the two ends. The CDR3 loop spans 13 amino acids. CDR3 loop: CASSLASKNIQYF. The CDR3 DNA sequence: TGTGCCAGCAGCTTGGCTTCGAAAAACATTCAGTACTTC.

V and J are TRBV6-6 and TRBJ2-1, with D unresolved. The CDR3 runs to 14 residues. The ends were cut back, 2 bases at V and 3 bases at J, with 8 bases in the middle. Looked up from germline, CDR1 is MNHNY and CDR2 is SVGAGI (reference sequence). The DNA for the CDR3 is TGTGCCAGCAGTTACGGTCGGAGCTACAATGAGCAGTTCTTC. Its translation is CASSYGRSYNEQFF.

J is TRBJ2-7 and V is TRBV4-3; D is possibly TRBD1 (5 bases). The V end was cut by 4 bases, the J end by 0 bases, with 13 bases between. Germline V gene data show CDR1 as LGHNA and CDR2 as YSLEER. The CDR3 is 15 amino acids. DNA of the CDR3: TGCGCCAGCAGCCGACAGACAGACCACTCCTACGAGCAGTACTTC. It yields the protein CASSRQTDHSYEQYF.

In regard to this clone: The sample carries other DNA sequences with the same CDR3. The rearrangement links TRBV6-6 to TRBJ2-5; D is possibly TRBD2 (5 bases). The CDR3 extends over 13 amino acids. Germline V CDR1 and CDR2: MNHNY, SVGAGI (reference sequence). Trimming removed 2 bases at V and 1 base at J, with 5 bases between. The CDR3 nucleotides read TGTGCCAGCAGTTACCGGGGCCAAGAGACCCAGTACTTC. It translates to CASSYRGQETQYF.

The chain recombines TRBV30 with TRBJ2-1; D not certain. Germline assignment: CDR1 GTSNPN and CDR2 SVGIG (reference sequence). The CDR3 is 12 residues long. V dropped 4 bases and J dropped 8 bases, with 12 bases sitting between them. The CDR3 DNA is TGTGCCTGGATCCTCCGGCTGGATGAGCAGTTCTTC. Protein: CAWILRLDEQFF.

In its sample, this clone was seen a few times. The chain uses TRBV4-3 and TRBJ2-1; D gene ambiguous. The V gene's germline CDR1 is LGHNA and CDR2 YSLEER. This CDR3 comprises 12 residues. V shed 0 bases and J shed 10 bases, with 7 bases lying between them. For the CDR3, the DNA is TGCGCCAGCAGCCAAGATGCAAGAGAGCAGTTCTTC. Its protein is CASSQDAREQFF.

This clone was seen a few times. The rearrangement uses TRBV7-2 and TRBJ1-5; D remains unclear. V was trimmed by 6 bases and J by 3 bases, leaving 15 bases between them. The CDR3 has 15 amino acids. Germline assignment: CDR1 SGHTA and CDR2 FQGNSA. DNA of the CDR3: TGTGCCAGCAGTTCCCCCGGGATCATCAATCAGCCCCAGCATTTT. Amino acid sequence: CASSSPGIINQPQHF.

CDR3 sequence reads: CASSLLPLTSGNTDTQYF. The CDR3 coding sequence is TGTGCCAGCAGCCTTCTCCCCTTAACTAGCGGGAACACAGATACGCAGTATTTT. The rearrangement uses TRBV4-2 and TRBJ2-3; 10 positions agree with TRBD2. This CDR3 comprises 18 residues. The V gene end was trimmed by 4 bases and the J gene end by 2 bases; junction bases not matched to a gene: 12. CDR1 and CDR2 from the germline V gene are LGHNA and YNFKEQ.

This clone was observed a handful of times. The chain employs TRBV12-5 and TRBJ1-4; D is undetermined. The length of the CDR3 is 13 residues. V gave up 6 bases and J gave up 8 bases, with 13 bases separating them. Per germline, CDR1 LGHNT and CDR2 FRNRAP. CDR3 sequence (DNA): TGTGCTAGTGGCAGCGCGGCCGGGGAAAAACTGTTTTTT. Its protein is CASGSAAGEKLFF.

V and J are TRBV5-6 and TRBJ2-1; no firm D call. The CDR3 length is 17 residues. V shed 3 bases and J shed 0 bases, with 16 bases lying between them. Germline values: CDR1 SGHDT, CDR2 YYEEEE. CDR3 residues: CASSSNFISSSYNEQFF. The CDR3, as DNA: TGTGCCAGCAGCTCAAATTTTATCTCAAGCTCCTACAATGAGCAGTTCTTC.

The chain joins TRBV2 to TRBJ2-1; 12 positions match TRBD2. V was pared by 6 bases and J by 3 bases, with 3 bases of the junction left unmatched. Looked up from germline, CDR1 is SNHLY and CDR2 is FYNNEI. This CDR3 comprises 15 residues. Written as DNA, the CDR3 is TGTGCCAGCAGAGGACTAGCGGGACGCTACAATGAGCAGTTCTTC. As protein: CASRGLAGRYNEQFF.

J is TRBJ1-1 and V is TRBV29-1; D is uncertain. Germline V gives CDR1 SQVTM, CDR2 ANQGSEA. CDR3 size: 11 residues. Trimming removed 4 bases at V and 1 base at J, with 4 bases between. The CDR3 nucleotides read TGCAGCGTTGGAAAGAACACTGAAGCTTTCTTT. Translation: CSVGKNTEAFF.

This clone was seen a handful of times. The chain employs TRBV23-1 and TRBJ2-7; D is tentatively TRBD1 or TRBD2 (5 bases each). TRBV23-1 is placed among ORFs of uncertain function. The germline V and J ends were trimmed by 0 bases and 5 bases, with 20 bases remaining between them. The length of the CDR3 is 17 residues. CDR3 protein: CASSQSSKSGTGDEQYV. The CDR3 DNA reads as TGCGCCAGCAGTCAATCATCGAAGTCAGGGACGGGCGACGAGCAGTACGTC.

The CDR3 nucleotides are TGTGCCAGCAGGGAGACGGAGTACAGGGGTGAAAAACTGTTTTTT. Translating gives CASRETEYRGEKLFF. This sequence joins TRBV6-5 and TRBJ1-4; TRBD1 matches 7 bases. Germline-derived CDR1 and CDR2 are MNHEY and SVGAGI. Unmatched junction bases numbered 11, after V lost 6 bases and J lost 7 bases. The CDR3 is made up of 15 amino acids.

This rearrangement joins TRBV29-1 to TRBJ2-7; D is perhaps TRBD1 (6 bases). Trimming pared 7 bases from V and 6 bases from J, leaving 19 bases between. Germline V lookup: CDR1 SQVTM, CDR2 ANQGSEA. The CDR3 runs to 13 residues. DNA of the CDR3: TGCAGCGCCGTGGGACAACAGGGCCTCGAGCAGTACGTC. It yields the protein CSAVGQQGLEQYV.

This clone was seen at least ten times. The chain is built from TRBV14 and TRBJ2-3; 10 bases agree with TRBD2. Per germline, CDR1 SGHDN and CDR2 FVKESK. The CDR3 has 16 residues. V dropped 3 bases and J dropped 5; count of bases not matched to a gene: 8. CDR3 protein: CASSQGLAKGEDTQYF. The CDR3 DNA reads as TGTGCCAGCAGCCAGGGACTAGCGAAGGGAGAAGATACGCAGTATTTT.

This clone was observed a few times. The J gene is TRBJ2-5, the V gene TRBV5-1; D not certain. The CDR3 totals 11 residues. V was trimmed by 4 bases and J by 3 bases, leaving 4 bases between them. CDR1 is SGHRS and CDR2 is YFSETQ in the germline V gene. The CDR3 nucleotides are TGCGCCAGCAGCAAAGAAGAGACCCAGTACTTC. Its translation is CASSKEETQYF.